The sequence of this T cell receptor (beta chain) was determined in a study of post-analysis software for immune sequencing data. Study-level information: Secondary progressive, relapsing-remitting and progressive-relapsing multiple sclerosis were among the included disease courses. Study-wide results and limits: By F measure, samples from a shared preparation batch strongly co-clustered. Included in a set of roughly five TRBV segments more frequent in patients than controls were TRBV5-6, TRBV5-1 and TRBV20-1. A significant reduction in normalized Chao1 diversity was observed in multiple sclerosis patients versus controls.

cDNA libraries of TCR beta carried unique molecular identifiers. Between about 0.95 and 11 million T cells gave rise to about 450,000 cDNA molecules. MiXCR was run by TCRdb on the PCR reads, yielding one entry per CDR3 protein. Here the sample spans about half a million distinct CDR3 sequences, under 55% being singletons. About this clonotype: Antigen unknown.

The CDR3 loop spans 16 amino acids. Unmatched junction bases numbered 10, after V lost 5 bases and J lost 0 bases. Germline V gene data show CDR1 as MNHEY and CDR2 as SMNVEV (reference sequence). This receptor was taken from a girl between 5 and 17 years old with multiple sclerosis. The chain is built from TRBV27 and TRBJ2-7, with 7 bases aligning to TRBD1. Specimen: blood. The CDR3 DNA reads as TGTGCCAGCAGTCCTAGGGGGCGGCCAAACTCCTACGAGCAGTACTTC. Translation: CASSPRGRPNSYEQYF.